These T cell receptor beta chains were read from a single sample in a study of blood T cell repertoires in COVID-19. Data came from immunoSEQ multiplex PCR; TCRdb stores just in-frame clones and leaves some out. The sample has more than 150,000 clones; approximately 80% are singletons. Sequenced input: peripheral blood. Every receptor here comes from a man aged 45-65 years who had recovered from COVID-19. The CDR3 runs from the conserved cysteine through the conserved F or W. D genes are given only for firm matches. Some rows mark clone size as missing; the rest say once, few, many or name a class of expanded clone.

DNA: TGTGCCAGCAGCCAAGAAAGGGCCAGGGGCCCTCAGCCCCAGCATTTT
CDR3: CASSQERARGPQPQHF
D: -
V: TRBV3-1/TRBV3-2
J: TRBJ1-5
size: -

DNA: TGTGCCAGCAGTTGGCGCGGGGGAGGCACAGATACGCAGTATTTT
CDR3: CASSWRGGGTDTQYF
D: TRBD2
V: TRBV6-5
J: TRBJ2-3
size: -

DNA: TGTGCCAGCAGCGAGGGACTAGCGGGAGTTAATGAGCAGTTCTTC
CDR3: CASSEGLAGVNEQFF
D: TRBD2
V: TRBV9
J: TRBJ2-1
size: once

DNA: TGTGCCAGCTCACCAGACAGGGGTAATTCACCCCTCCACTTT
CDR3: CASSPDRGNSPLHF
D: TRBD1
V: TRBV18
J: TRBJ1-6
size: -

DNA: TGTGCCAGCAGCTGGGACAGGGACGCGTCAGGGGGCAATTACAATGAGCAGTTCTTC
CDR3: CASSWDRDASGGNYNEQFF
D: TRBD1
V: TRBV5-8
J: TRBJ2-1
size: -

DNA: TGTGCCAGCTTGCCCCGGGAGCAGAACACTGAAGCTTTCTTT
CDR3: CASLPREQNTEAFF
D: -
V: TRBV5-4
J: TRBJ1-1
size: few

DNA: TGTGCCAGTAGTATAGGCGGGACAGGGAACTACGAGCAGTACTTC
CDR3: CASSIGGTGNYEQYF
D: TRBD1
V: TRBV19
J: TRBJ2-7
size: -

DNA: TGTGCCACCTCCGGGACTAGCGGGAGGAGCGTCTCCTACAATGAGCAGTTCTTC
CDR3: CATSGTSGRSVSYNEQFF
D: TRBD2
V: TRBV10-3
J: TRBJ2-1
size: -

DNA: TGCAGTGGGGGCCTGGGCGAGCAGTTCTTC
CDR3: CSGGLGEQFF
D: -
V: TRBV20-1
J: TRBJ2-1
size: -

DNA: TGTGCCAGCTCACCGTTGCAGCAAGAGACCCAGTACTTC
CDR3: CASSPLQQETQYF
D: -
V: TRBV18
J: TRBJ2-5
size: -

DNA: TGTGCCAGCAGTTATAACCAACGGTCACCCCTCCACTTT
CDR3: CASSYNQRSPLHF
D: -
V: TRBV6-5
J: TRBJ1-6
size: few

DNA: TGTGCCAGCAGCCGGTTCACTGAAGCTTTCTTT
CDR3: CASSRFTEAFF
D: -
V: TRBV7-2
J: TRBJ1-1
size: -